The rows below give T cell receptor beta chains drawn from one sample of a study of Ad26.COV2.S vaccination and SARS-CoV-2 variants. The assay was immunoSEQ multiplex PCR, and TCRdb's table has in-frame clones only and misses some. The data contain 350,000 to 500,000 clones, around nine tenths of them seen just once; the ten biggest clones take up 12%. The sample in question was peripheral blood, obtained in a trial of Ad26.COV2.S vaccine versus placebo. The receptors here all came from a person between 18 and 59 years old who received the Ad26.COV2.S COVID-19 vaccine or a placebo. CDR3s include the opening cysteine and the closing phenylalanine or tryptophan. The D gene is left open where the match is weak. Size is omitted from some rows. Given values are once, few, many or a class for expanded clones.

>TRBJ2-7|few|NA|TRBV28
CASSLRAYEQYF
TGTGCCAGCAGTCTCAGGGCTTACGAGCAGTACTTC
>TRBJ2-7|NA|NA|TRBV15
CATSSADDTLNEQYF
TGTGCCACCAGCAGCGCCGACGACACCCTCAACGAGCAGTACTTC
>TRBJ2-2|once|TRBD2|TRBV27
CASSLLLAGGPSGELFF
TGTGCCAGCAGTTTATTGTTAGCGGGAGGGCCGTCCGGGGAGCTGTTTTTT
>TRBJ1-3|NA|NA|TRBV3-1/TRBV3-2
CASSQDRTILSGNTIYF
TGTGCCAGCAGCCAAGATAGGACAATTCTCTCTGGAAACACCATATATTTT
>TRBJ1-3|few|NA|TRBV7-2
CASSLVWQPGNTIYF
TGTGCCAGCAGCTTAGTCTGGCAGCCTGGAAACACCATATATTTT
>TRBJ1-1|NA|NA|TRBV3-1/TRBV3-2
CASSQQGEAFF
TGTGCCAGCAGCCAACAGGGTGAAGCTTTCTTT
>TRBJ2-7|NA|NA|TRBV7-9
CASSLVSGETPYEQYF
TGTGCCAGCAGCTTAGTCTCGGGGGAAACCCCCTACGAGCAGTACTTC
>TRBJ2-1|NA|NA|TRBV7-9
CASGSSYNEQFF
TGTGCCAGCGGTAGCTCCTACAATGAGCAGTTCTTC
>TRBJ1-2|NA|TRBD1|TRBV5-1
CASSRDRGGYTF
TGCGCCAGCAGCCGGGACAGGGGTGGCTACACCTTC
>TRBJ2-7|NA|NA|TRBV5-5
CASSGDYEQYF
TGTGCCAGCAGCGGGGACTACGAGCAGTACTTC
>TRBJ2-3|NA|NA|TRBV5-1
CASSVWTSTDTQYF
TGCGCCAGCAGCGTCTGGACTAGCACAGATACGCAGTATTTT
>TRBJ2-4|NA|NA|TRBV20-1
CSAKRGNIQYF
TGCAGTGCCAAAAGGGGAAACATTCAGTACTTC
>TRBJ2-7|NA|NA|TRBV6-5
CASREVERTGEQYF
TGTGCCAGCAGAGAGGTGGAGAGGACGGGTGAGCAGTACTTC
>TRBJ2-5|NA|NA|TRBV18
CASSPGDQETQYF
TGTGCCAGCTCACCAGGGGATCAAGAGACCCAGTACTTC
>TRBJ2-5|NA|TRBD2|TRBV7-9
CASSAPLAEETQYF
TGTGCCAGCAGCGCCCCCCTAGCGGAAGAGACCCAGTACTTC
>TRBJ2-7|NA|TRBD1|TRBV5-1
CASSWTATGGGYEQYF
TGCGCCAGCAGCTGGACGGCGACAGGGGGCGGATACGAGCAGTACTTC
>TRBJ2-7|few|NA|TRBV7-8
CASSFMEGSDEQYF
TGTGCCAGCAGCTTTATGGAGGGGTCGGACGAGCAGTACTTC
>TRBJ1-1|NA|NA|TRBV19
CASSITPDRGMNTEAFF
TGTGCCAGTAGTATAACGCCGGACAGAGGGATGAACACTGAAGCTTTCTTT
>TRBJ2-1|NA|TRBD2|TRBV4-3
CASSQEAGGFNEQFF
TGCGCCAGCAGCCAAGAGGCGGGAGGGTTTAATGAGCAGTTCTTC
>TRBJ2-7|NA|NA|TRBV4-3
CASSQSSLHEQYF
TGCGCCAGCAGCCAATCTAGTCTCCACGAGCAGTACTTC
>TRBJ1-2|few|NA|TRBV28
CASSSHPRFGYTF
TGTGCCAGCAGTTCCCATCCCCGTTTTGGCTACACCTTC
>TRBJ1-6|NA|NA|TRBV4-3
CASSQVFDRDNSPLHF
TGCGCCAGCAGCCAAGTTTTTGACAGAGATAATTCACCCCTCCACTTT